One sample yielded the 26 T cell receptor beta chains listed below, sequenced in a study of T cell repertoires and Cas9 in healthy adults. Only in-frame clones appear in the TCRdb table, and some are missing; sequencing was by immunoSEQ multiplex PCR. The profile shows tens of thousands of clones, around 90% of them singletons. Sequences were obtained from CD4+ effector T cells (CD127+, CD25-, CD137-, CD154-) from PBMCs; culture status not recorded. These receptors all stem from a human donor in good health.

The CDR3 loop is CASSPPNQPQHF. CDR3 coding DNA: TGTGCCAGCTCACCACCGAATCAGCCCCAGCATTTT. The chain combines TRBV18 with TRBJ1-5; D is undetermined. Trimming took off 0 bases at V and 4 bases at J, with 1 base between the two ends. CDR1 and CDR2 from the germline V gene are KGHSH and LQKENI. This CDR3 spans 12 amino acids.

The chain couples TRBV13 to TRBJ2-2, with 8 bases lining up with TRBD2. This CDR3 has 17 residues. J was trimmed by 1 base and V by 5 bases; bases with no gene match: 9. The germline V gene has CDR1 PRHDT and CDR2 FYEKMQ (reference sequence). In nucleotides, the CDR3 is TGTGCCAGCAGCCACCTCGGGACTAGAAGGAACACCGGGGAGCTGTTTTTT. Translating gives CASSHLGTRRNTGELFF.

The rearrangement uses TRBV19 and TRBJ2-1; the match to TRBD2 covers 13 bases. V trimming: 7 bases; J trimming: 4 bases; junction bases outside the gene matches: 16. This CDR3 has 19 amino acids. The germline V gene has CDR1 LNHDA and CDR2 SQIVND (reference sequence). CDR3 sequence (DNA): TGTGCCAGTATTGGGGCCGGGACTAGCGGGACCCTTCTGTACAATGAGCAGTTCTTC. This translates into CASIGAGTSGTLLYNEQFF.

The J gene is TRBJ2-5, the V gene TRBV21-1. TRBV21-1 is reported as a pseudogene. This CDR3 contains 15 residues. CDR3 coding DNA: TGTGCCAGCAGCAAAGCGCTCGGCCTACGAGAGACCCAGTACTTC. Its protein is CASSKALGLRETQYF.

The chain uses TRBV23-1 and TRBJ1-2; TRBD1 agrees at 7 bases. TRBV23-1 qualifies as an ORF whose function is uncertain. J gave up 4 bases and V 2 bases, and 7 bases lay outside the gene matches. This CDR3 contains 15 residues. The CDR3 here is CASSQPGQAGYGYTF. The CDR3 nucleotides read TGCGCCAGCAGTCAACCAGGACAGGCAGGCTATGGCTACACCTTC.

The genes are TRBV11-3 and TRBJ1-2; no firm D call. Per the germline V gene, CDR1 is SGHNT and CDR2 is YENEEA. This CDR3 contains 12 residues. The V end lost 1 base, the J end lost 6 bases, and 6 bases lay between the germline ends. This CDR3 is CASSLVEDGYTF. The CDR3 region has the DNA TGTGCCAGCAGCTTAGTAGAGGATGGCTACACCTTC.

The chain is built from TRBV7-9 and TRBJ1-3, with D uncertain. This CDR3 is built from 14 residues. V lost 5 bases and J lost 3, with 11 bases in between. The germline V gene encodes CDR1 SEHNR and CDR2 FQNEAQ (reference sequence). The CDR3 region is CASSARISGNTIYF. The CDR3 DNA reads as TGTGCCAGCAGCGCAAGGATCAGTGGAAACACCATATATTTT.

The J gene is TRBJ2-5, the V gene TRBV9; no reliable D call. CDR1 is SGDLS and CDR2 is YYNGEE in the germline V gene. The CDR3 runs 12 residues. Deletions cut 3 bases from V and 1 base from J, with 4 bases between. The DNA of the CDR3 is TGTGCCAGCAGCGCCACCCAAGAGACCCAGTACTTC. Translating it yields CASSATQETQYF.

This clone was seen a few times. The chain has TRBV7-8 and TRBJ2-3; D unresolved. V was shortened by 5 bases and J by 5 bases, with 11 bases between the two germline ends. Germline CDR1 reads SGHVS; CDR2 reads FQNEAQ. The CDR3 has 13 residues. The CDR3 bases are TGTGCCAGCAGCCCGCCCCGCCTAGATACGCAGTATTTT. Amino acid sequence: CASSPPRLDTQYF. The full variable domain, its missing parts supplied by reference TRBV7-8 and TRBJ2-3, is GAGVSQSPRYKVAKRGQDVALRCDPISGHVSLFWYQQALGQGPEFLTYFQNEAQLDKSGLPSDRFFAERPEGSVSTLKIQRTQQEDSAVYLCASSPPRLDTQYFGPGTRLTVL.

The rearrangement uses TRBV14 and TRBJ2-5, with 9 bases that match TRBD2. Looked up from germline, CDR1 is SGHDN and CDR2 is FVKESK. CDR3 length equals 15 residues. V dropped 5 bases and J dropped 4; count of bases not matched to a gene: 8. The CDR3 reads CASSALGGGAETQYF. CDR3 DNA sequence: TGTGCCAGCAGCGCACTTGGCGGGGGGGCAGAGACCCAGTACTTC.

V and J are TRBV6-6 and TRBJ1-2; unclear D gene. V shed 0 bases and J shed 6 bases, with 8 bases lying between them. In germline, CDR1 is MNHNY, CDR2 SVGAGI (reference sequence). This CDR3 has 13 residues. Here the CDR3 DNA reads TGTGCCAGCAGTTACTCTGGCATTGATGGCTACACCTTC. The encoded protein is CASSYSGIDGYTF.

This chain uses TRBV5-1 with TRBJ2-1; D is tentatively TRBD1 or TRBD2 (5 bases each). V was cut by 2 bases and J by 7 bases, with 19 bases left in between. CDR1 is SGHRS and CDR2 is YFSETQ in the germline V gene. The CDR3 is 16 residues long. The CDR3 protein is CASSFTGDTWGNEQFF. CDR3 in DNA: TGCGCCAGCAGCTTTACAGGCGATACATGGGGGAATGAGCAGTTCTTC.

V and J are TRBV2 and TRBJ2-7; D not resolved. Germline CDR1 is SNHLY and CDR2 is FYNNEI. The CDR3 has 13 amino acids. The V gene lost 3 bases and the J gene lost 0 bases, with 6 bases spanning the gap. CDR3 sequence reads: CASSEWPSYEQYV. CDR3 DNA sequence: TGTGCCAGCAGTGAGTGGCCCTCCTACGAGCAGTACGTC.

The J gene is TRBJ1-1, the V gene TRBV11-3; no firm D call. This CDR3 region has 13 residues. Trimming shortened V by 1 base and J by 7 bases, and 10 bases separated the two germline ends. The germline V gene has CDR1 SGHNT and CDR2 YENEEA. In nucleotides, the CDR3 is TGTGCCAGCAGCTTAGGCGAGGCGGGTGAAGCTTTCTTT. Its protein product is CASSLGEAGEAFF. Looking up the rest from reference TRBV11-3 and TRBJ1-1 gives the full variable domain: EAGVVQSPRYKIIEKKQPVAFWCNPISGHNTLYWYLQNLGQGPELLIRYENEEAVDDSQLPKDRFSAERLKGVDSTLKIQPAELGDSAVYLCASSLGEAGEAFFGQGTRLTVV.

J is TRBJ1-4 and V is TRBV7-6; D is possibly TRBD1 (6 bases). V was pared by 1 base and J by 6 bases, with 15 bases between. This CDR3 has 16 amino acids. The germline V gene encodes CDR1 SGHVS and CDR2 FNYEAQ. In DNA, the CDR3 is TGTGCCAGCAGCTTAGGGGCCGGGACAAACTATGAAAAACTGTTTTTT. Translated, it gives CASSLGAGTNYEKLFF.

The chain links TRBV4-3 to TRBJ1-1, with 8 nucleotides matching TRBD1. The CDR3 runs to 17 residues. V lost 0 bases to trimming and J lost 5 bases; unmatched junction nucleotides: 11. Germline loops: CDR1 LGHNA, CDR2 YSLEER. This CDR3 is CASSQEGGRGPWTEAFF. CDR3 DNA sequence: TGCGCCAGCAGCCAAGAGGGAGGCAGGGGGCCGTGGACTGAAGCTTTCTTT.

Comments on this clone: The CDR3 does not end in the conserved phenylalanine or tryptophan, so this is likely a read error. V usage is TRBV11-3 and J usage is TRBJ1-1; 9 bases align to TRBD1. The J segment lost 5 bases and the V segment lost 5 bases, leaving 6 bases of the junction unmatched. This CDR3 contains 14 residues. Germline V gene data show CDR1 as SGHNT and CDR2 as YENEEA. CDR3 sequence (DNA): TGTGCCAGCAGCGCGCACAGGGGGCGGACTGAAGCTTTCCTT. It is translated as CASSAHRGRTEAFL.

The chain carries TRBV7-9 and TRBJ2-1; no clear D gene. The V gene lost 3 bases and the J gene lost 1 base, with 10 bases spanning the gap. Germline V gives CDR1 SEHNR, CDR2 FQNEAQ (reference sequence). The CDR3 runs to 15 residues. CDR3 nucleotides: TGTGCCAGCAGCTTTCTATTGCGTTCCTACAATGAGCAGTTCTTC. As protein: CASSFLLRSYNEQFF.

This chain uses TRBV6-6 with TRBJ2-3; 8 nucleotides align to TRBD2. CDR1 is MNHNY, CDR2 SVGAGI, per germline (reference sequence). The CDR3 extends over 15 amino acids. Losses at the gene ends were 6 bases for V and 0 bases for J; bases not matched to a gene: 5. CDR3 sequence reads: CASSGAGGSTDTQYF. The CDR3 nucleotides read TGTGCCAGCAGCGGTGCGGGAGGAAGCACAGATACGCAGTATTTT.

Here the CDR3 reads CASSFIGAGRSNNSPLHF. CDR3 nucleotide sequence: TGTGCCAGCAGCTTCATCGGGGCCGGCAGGTCGAATAATTCACCCCTCCACTTT. This chain joins TRBV5-4 and TRBJ1-6, with D perhaps matching TRBD1 (5 bases). The CDR3 consists of 18 residues. Trimming stripped 2 bases from V and 5 bases from J, with 20 bases between. Germline V lookup: CDR1 SGHNT, CDR2 YYREEE (reference sequence).

The chain joins TRBV13 to TRBJ2-7, with TRBD1 as a possible D gene (7 bases). The CDR3 contains 13 residues. The V gene lost 5 bases and the J gene lost 3 bases, with 11 bases spanning the gap. The germline V gene encodes CDR1 PRHDT and CDR2 FYEKMQ (reference sequence). The DNA of the CDR3 is TGTGCCAGCAGCCCAGGGGGGTTCTACGAGCAGTACTTC. It is translated as CASSPGGFYEQYF.

J is TRBJ2-3 and V is TRBV5-1; D tentatively fits TRBD1 or TRBD2 (5 bases each). Germline CDR1 is SGHRS and CDR2 is YFSETQ. The CDR3 consists of 13 residues. Trimming cost V 5 bases and J 0 bases, with 7 bases left between them. CDR3 DNA sequence: TGCGCCAGCAGTGGGACCAGCACAGATACGCAGTATTTT. The encoded protein is CASSGTSTDTQYF. The variable domain in full, completed from reference TRBV5-1 and TRBJ2-3, reads KAGVTQTPRYLIKTRGQQVTLSCSPISGHRSVSWYQQTPGQGLQFLFEYFSETQRNKGNFPGRFSGRQFSNSRSEMNVSTLELGDSALYLCASSGTSTDTQYFGPGTRLTVL.

The rearrangement links TRBV6-1 to TRBJ2-7; D call uncertain. CDR3 length equals 12 residues. Germline lookup yields CDR1 MNHNS and CDR2 SASEGT. With 8 bases removed from V and 5 bases from J, the gap between germline ends came to 13 bases. CDR3 DNA: TGTGCCAGCGAAAATCCGGCGGACGAGCAGTACGTC. This codes for CASENPADEQYV.

The chain joins TRBV7-2 to TRBJ2-5; no clear D gene. The CDR3 is 15 residues long. The germline CDR1 and CDR2 sequences are SGHTA and FQGNSA. With 1 base removed from V and 3 bases from J, the gap between germline ends came to 12 bases. CDR3 residues: CASSLGLTDKETQYF. The CDR3, as DNA: TGTGCCAGCAGCTTAGGATTGACGGATAAAGAGACCCAGTACTTC.

This rearrangement joins TRBV28 to TRBJ1-3; D unresolved. Between the trimmed V and J ends, which lost 5 bases and 2 bases, there was a span of 7 bases. CDR3 size: 13 residues. In germline, CDR1 is MDHEN, CDR2 SYDVKM. The CDR3 protein is CASSGQAGNTIYF. The CDR3 region has the DNA TGTGCCAGCAGTGGGCAGGCTGGAAACACCATATATTTT.

The J gene is TRBJ1-1, the V gene TRBV10-3; D may be TRBD1 (6 bases). Trimming left V 10 bases short and J 4 bases short, with 13 bases between. Germline loops: CDR1 ENHRY, CDR2 SYGVKD. The CDR3 runs to 12 residues. The CDR3 region is CATSGAPTEAFF. The CDR3 region has the DNA TGTGCCACCTCAGGGGCGCCCACTGAAGCTTTCTTT.